A single sample gave rise to the 26 T cell receptor beta chains below, sequenced in a study of cytomegalovirus exposure and HLA in healthy donors. Use of 60 Vbeta and 13 Jbeta primers characterized the PCR. Libraries were prepared by immunoSEQ multiplex PCR; TCRdb keeps only in-frame clonotypes and omits some of them. Of 150,000 to 200,000 clones in the sample, about 90% were seen once. Material for sequencing was PBMCs. The source of these receptors is a girl less than two years old in good health and CMV-seronegative.

The chain joins TRBV19 to TRBJ1-4; D is undetermined. V was trimmed by 8 bases and J by 4 bases, leaving 17 bases between them. The CDR3 has 15 residues. CDR1 and CDR2 from the germline V gene are LNHDA and SQIVND (reference sequence). DNA for the CDR3: TGTGCCAGTTGCCCCCAGACTGGTTTTAATGAAAAACTGTTTTTT. It translates to CASCPQTGFNEKLFF. Based on the CDR3 plus reference TRBV19 and TRBJ1-4, the full variable domain is DGGITQSPKYLFRKEGQNVTLSCEQNLNHDAMYWYRQDPGQGLRLIYYSQIVNDFQKGDIAEGYSVSREKKESFPLTVTSAQKNPTAFYLCASCPQTGFNEKLFFGSGTQLSVL.

The chain is built from TRBV5-5 and TRBJ1-2; no firm D call. CDR3 size: 13 residues. V gave up 3 bases and J gave up 6 bases, with 12 bases separating them. Per germline, CDR1 SGHKS and CDR2 YYEKEE (reference sequence). The chain's CDR3 is CASSSPAGDGYTF. The CDR3 DNA reads as TGTGCCAGCAGCTCCCCAGCCGGGGATGGCTACACCTTC.

This rearrangement joins TRBV7-9 to TRBJ2-3, with D possibly TRBD2 on 5 matching bases. The CDR3 sequence is 13 residues long. Germline lookup yields CDR1 SEHNR and CDR2 FQNEAQ (reference sequence). Trimming stripped 1 base from V and 9 bases from J, with 11 bases between. The CDR3 DNA reads TGTGCCAGCAGCTTAGAGCCGGGAACGACGCAGTATTTT. Its translation is CASSLEPGTTQYF.

The chain joins TRBV9 to TRBJ1-2; the D gene is possibly TRBD1 (5 bases). Germline CDR1 is SGDLS and CDR2 is YYNGEE. V lost 3 bases, J lost 2 bases, and 17 bases lay in between. This CDR3 contains 16 residues. This chain's CDR3 is CASSGPGGGMNYGYTF. The CDR3 DNA reads as TGTGCCAGCAGCGGCCCCGGGGGGGGGATGAACTATGGCTACACCTTC.

A note on this clone: At one of its ends the junction is not consistent with the germline gene, which may arise from a read error. The CDR3 region has the DNA TGTTCCAGCAGCACGGGAGGTCAGCCCCAGCATTTT. Translating it yields CSSSTGGQPQHF. V is TRBV7-9 and J is TRBJ1-5, with no clear D. The CDR3 sequence is 12 residues long. Per the germline V gene, CDR1 is SEHNR and CDR2 is FQNEAQ (reference sequence).

The J gene is TRBJ2-1, the V gene TRBV7-2, with 15 bases lining up with TRBD2. Trimming took 6 bases from V and 12 from J; bases not matched to a gene: 6. The V gene's germline CDR1 is SGHTA and CDR2 FQGNSA. The CDR3 is 14 residues long. CDR3 DNA sequence: TGTGCCAGCAGTCGGACTAGCGGGGGGGCAGGGCAGTTCTTC. Amino acid sequence: CASSRTSGGAGQFF.

This chain uses TRBV28 with TRBJ1-2, with 7 bases identical to TRBD1. CDR1 MDHEN and CDR2 SYDVKM come from the germline V gene. Germline trimming cut 6 bases from V and 4 bases from J; bases unmatched to any gene: 5. The CDR3 runs 13 residues. The CDR3 DNA follows: TGTGCCAGCAGGATGACAGGGATCTATGGCTACACCTTC. Translating it yields CASRMTGIYGYTF.

This clone is a singleton in its sample. The V call is TRBV7-2, the J call TRBJ2-4, with 8 bases identical to TRBD2. J lost 5 bases, V lost 5 bases, and 11 bases had no gene match. This CDR3 comprises 16 residues. Germline values: CDR1 SGHTA, CDR2 FQGNSA. CDR3 region: CASSPTSGGIQNIQYF. The DNA of the CDR3 is TGTGCCAGCAGCCCTACTAGCGGAGGGATACAAAACATTCAGTACTTC. Together with reference TRBV7-2 and TRBJ2-4, the CDR3 gives the full variable domain: GAGVSQSPSNKVTEKGKDVELRCDPISGHTALYWYRQSLGQGLEFLIYFQGNSAPDKSGLPSDRFSAERTGGSVSTLTIQRTQQEDSAVYLCASSPTSGGIQNIQYFGAGTRLSVL.

This clone has a single count. This sequence joins TRBV11-1 and TRBJ2-1, with a weak D call TRBD1 (5 bases). The CDR3 consists of 12 residues. Germline V gene data show CDR1 as SGHAT and CDR2 as FQDESV (reference sequence). With 6 bases removed from V and 5 bases from J, the gap between germline ends came to 8 bases. The CDR3 region is CASRQDHNEQFF. In nucleotides, the CDR3 is TGTGCCAGCAGACAGGACCACAATGAGCAGTTCTTC.

The chain joins TRBV25-1 to TRBJ1-1; D gene unclear. Germline V gene lookup returns CDR1 MGHDK and CDR2 SYGVNS. The V gene lost 2 bases and the J gene lost 0 bases, with 10 bases spanning the gap. The CDR3 contains 15 residues. CDR3 sequence (DNA): TGTGCCAGCAGTGAAGAGGCAGCTCTGAACACTGAAGCTTTCTTT. Its protein product is CASSEEAALNTEAFF.

The chain joins TRBV30 to TRBJ1-3; D gene ambiguous. This CDR3 is built from 19 residues. V lost 4 bases, J lost 0 bases, and 25 bases lay in between. Germline V gene sequence: CDR1 GTSNPN, CDR2 SVGIG (reference sequence). CDR3 DNA sequence: TGTGCCTGGACGGGGTACTCGCCTAGCGCGTTGGCCTCTGGAAACACCATATATTTT. Translated: CAWTGYSPSALASGNTIYF.

In this sample, this clone turned up a few times. V is TRBV5-1 and J is TRBJ1-2, with a weak D call TRBD1 (5 bases). The V and J ends lost 4 bases and 4 bases respectively, with 14 bases between them. This CDR3 is built from 14 residues. Germline V CDR1 and CDR2: SGHRS, YFSETQ. CDR3 in DNA: TGCGCCAGCAGCAACCAGGCGGGGGGCTATGGCTACACCTTC. Translation gives CASSNQAGGYGYTF.

The chain joins TRBV29-1 to TRBJ1-1; D remains ambiguous. Germline-derived CDR1 and CDR2 are SQVTM and ANQGSEA. V lost 4 bases and J lost 3, with 12 bases in between. The CDR3 has 13 residues. Written as DNA, the CDR3 is TGCAGCGTTGTACGGCGGTTGCACACTGAAGCTTTCTTT. It is translated as CSVVRRLHTEAFF.

This clone has only a few counts. The rearrangement links TRBV4-2 to TRBJ2-5; weak D call: TRBD2 (6 bases). The J call may be in error: the DNA end matches TRBJ2-7 better. Germline lookup yields CDR1 LGHNA and CDR2 YNFKEQ. This CDR3 spans 17 amino acids. The CDR3 DNA reads TGTGCCAGCAGCCAAGGGAGTGTGGGCGGGACCGCCTACGAGCAGTACTTC. This gives the protein CASSQGSVGGTAYEQYF.

The V and J genes are TRBV19 and TRBJ1-2; D perhaps matches TRBD1 (5 bases). The CDR3 contains 13 residues. V was cut by 2 bases and J by 7 bases, with 11 bases left in between. Germline lookup yields CDR1 LNHDA and CDR2 SQIVND (reference sequence). The CDR3 nucleotides are TGTGCCAGTAGTATACGGGGGTCTACTGGCTACACCTTC. Translated, it gives CASSIRGSTGYTF.

The gene calls are TRBV9 and TRBJ1-3, with a tentative D call TRBD1 (6 bases). Germline V gene data show CDR1 as SGDLS and CDR2 as YYNGEE. V was pared by 0 bases and J by 8 bases, with 15 bases between. The CDR3 runs 15 residues. The CDR3 loop is CASSVVPSGGDTIYF. The CDR3 nucleotides read TGTGCCAGCAGCGTAGTACCTTCTGGGGGCGACACCATATATTTT. Looking up the rest from reference TRBV9 and TRBJ1-3 gives the full variable domain: DSGVTQTPKHLITATGQRVTLRCSPRSGDLSVYWYQQSLDQGLQFLIQYYNGEERAKGNILERFSAQQFPDLHSELNLSSLELGDSALYFCASSVVPSGGDTIYFGEGSWLTVV.

CDR3 nucleotide sequence: TGTGCCAGCAGCGCGACAGGGAATCAGCCCCAGCATTTT. It translates to CASSATGNQPQHF. The gene calls are TRBV6-5 and TRBJ1-5; 7 nucleotides line up with TRBD1. J lost 4 bases, V lost 6 bases, and 3 bases had no gene match. This CDR3 is 13 amino acids long. Germline lookup yields CDR1 MNHEY and CDR2 SVGAGI.

The J gene is TRBJ2-3, the V gene TRBV19; D is unclear. V lost 4 bases to trimming and J lost 6 bases, with 11 bases between them. The V gene's germline CDR1 is LNHDA and CDR2 SQIVND (reference sequence). There are 13 residues in the CDR3. The CDR3 bases are TGTGCCAGTAGTACGCATAGTCCGGATACGCAGTATTTT. Residues: CASSTHSPDTQYF.

The V gene is TRBV4-1, the J gene TRBJ2-1; TRBD2 matches 7 bases. This CDR3 has 17 amino acids. CDR1 and CDR2 (germline): MGHRA, YSYEKL. After removal of 0 bases from V and 9 bases from J, the junction contained 14 bases not matched to a gene. CDR3 nucleotides: TGCGCCAGCAGCCAAGATCGGGGGGAGACTAGCCGGAGTGAGCAGTTCTTC. This encodes CASSQDRGETSRSEQFF.

This chain connects TRBV5-1 to TRBJ2-3, with 10 nucleotides matching TRBD2. The V segment lost 4 bases and the J segment 2 bases; nucleotides outside the gene matches: 4. Germline CDR1 reads SGHRS; CDR2 reads YFSETQ. The CDR3 is 15 amino acids. CDR3 coding DNA: TGCGCCAGCAGCCCGGGACTAGCGAACACAGATACGCAGTATTTT. Translation: CASSPGLANTDTQYF.

Regarding this clone: This same CDR3 is encoded by further DNA sequences in the sample. The chain couples TRBV7-9 to TRBJ1-1; 7 positions match TRBD1. The CDR3 is 14 amino acids. The V and J ends lost 11 bases and 7 bases, in that order; junction bases with no gene match: 16. The germline gives CDR1 SEHNR, CDR2 FQNEAQ (reference sequence). The CDR3 protein is CALGDSTYVLEAFF. In DNA, the CDR3 is TGTGCCCTTGGGGACAGCACCTATGTCCTTGAAGCTTTCTTT.

The V and J genes are TRBV6-5 and TRBJ1-1; D perhaps matches TRBD1 (5 bases). Germline CDR1 is MNHEY and CDR2 is SVGAGI. CDR3 length equals 14 residues. Trimming cost V 7 bases and J 5 bases, with 17 bases left between them. For the CDR3, the DNA is TGTGCCAGCACCAGGGATCAGGTTTTTACTGAAGCTTTCTTT. Amino acids: CASTRDQVFTEAFF.

The chain links TRBV13 to TRBJ2-1; 9 bases fit TRBD1. The CDR3 totals 15 residues. Germline CDR1 and CDR2: PRHDT and FYEKMQ (reference sequence). V dropped 5 bases and J dropped 7; count of bases not matched to a gene: 9. CDR3 nucleotide sequence: TGTGCCAGCAGCGATACGGGACAGGGTTGGAATGAGCAGTTCTTC. As protein: CASSDTGQGWNEQFF.

The chain is built from TRBV9 and TRBJ2-1; 10 nucleotides match TRBD2. The CDR3 runs 16 residues. Germline loops: CDR1 SGDLS, CDR2 YYNGEE. V lost 0 bases, J lost 8 bases, and 8 bases stayed unmatched. The CDR3: CASSVGGGLAADEQFF. The CDR3 DNA reads as TGTGCCAGCAGCGTAGGGGGTGGACTAGCGGCAGATGAGCAGTTCTTC. The whole variable domain, remainder taken from reference TRBV9 and TRBJ2-1, is DSGVTQTPKHLITATGQRVTLRCSPRSGDLSVYWYQQSLDQGLQFLIQYYNGEERAKGNILERFSAQQFPDLHSELNLSSLELGDSALYFCASSVGGGLAADEQFFGPGTRLTVL.

The chain carries TRBV27 and TRBJ2-1; a possible D gene is TRBD2 (5 bases). CDR1 and CDR2 (germline): MNHEY, SMNVEV (reference sequence). The V end lost 1 base, the J end lost 4 bases, and 8 bases lay between the germline ends. This CDR3 is built from 14 residues. The DNA for the CDR3 is TGTGCCAGCAGTTTATGGGGAGCATACAATGAGCAGTTCTTC. Its protein product is CASSLWGAYNEQFF.

This chain connects TRBV4-1 to TRBJ2-3; no firm D call. CDR1 and CDR2 (germline): MGHRA, YSYEKL. The CDR3 runs 15 residues. V was clipped by 1 base and J by 2 bases, with 10 bases between them. The CDR3 DNA is TGCGCCAGCAGCCAAGCGGCGGCTATCACAGATACGCAGTATTTT. This encodes CASSQAAAITDTQYF.